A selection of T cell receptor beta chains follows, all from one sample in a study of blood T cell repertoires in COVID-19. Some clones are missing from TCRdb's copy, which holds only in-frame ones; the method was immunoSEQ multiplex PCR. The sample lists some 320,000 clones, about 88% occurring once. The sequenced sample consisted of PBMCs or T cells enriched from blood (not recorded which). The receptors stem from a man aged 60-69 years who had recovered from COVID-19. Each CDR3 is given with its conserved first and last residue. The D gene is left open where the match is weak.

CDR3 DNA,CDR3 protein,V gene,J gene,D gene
TGTGCCAGCAATACCGGGACAATTAGCAATCAGCCCCAGCATTTT,CASNTGTISNQPQHF,TRBV6-5,TRBJ1-5,NA
TGTGCCAGCAGCGTAGGGACTAGCGGGAGGGGAAGCACAGATACGCAGTATTTT,CASSVGTSGRGSTDTQYF,TRBV9,TRBJ2-3,TRBD2
TGTGCCAGCAGCCGCGGGGACCGTCGTAATGAAAAACTGTTTTTT,CASSRGDRRNEKLFF,TRBV7-2,TRBJ1-4,NA
TGTGCCAGCTCACCAGCCAACGCTGGCGGGGCAGCGAATACGCAGTATTTT,CASSPANAGGAANTQYF,TRBV18,TRBJ2-3,NA
TGTGCCAGCAGGTCCTCCGGGAATGAAAAACTGTTTTTT,CASRSSGNEKLFF,TRBV12-3/TRBV12-4,TRBJ1-4,NA
TGTGCCAGTGCCTCGGCCCCGCTAGGGACCCAGTACTTC,CASASAPLGTQYF,TRBV7-2,TRBJ2-5,NA
TGTGCCAGCAGTTACGCTCAGACTCAAGAGACCCAGTACTTC,CASSYAQTQETQYF,TRBV6-5,TRBJ2-5,NA
TGTGCCACCAGTGATAGGGGGAATCAGCCCCAGCATTTT,CATSDRGNQPQHF,TRBV24-1,TRBJ1-5,NA
TGTGCCAGCAGTTCGACGACAGGGGCCCGCTACGAGCAGTACTTC,CASSSTTGARYEQYF,TRBV6-2/TRBV6-3,TRBJ2-7,TRBD1
TGTGCCAGCAGCTGGGCGGACAGGATTATGAACACTGAAGCTTTCTTT,CASSWADRIMNTEAFF,TRBV5-5,TRBJ1-1,TRBD1
TGTGCCAGTAGTCCCGATGGACTAGCGGGAGTGGATACGCAGTATTTT,CASSPDGLAGVDTQYF,TRBV19,TRBJ2-3,TRBD2
TGTGCCACACGGAGCCTCGAACCTAGACTAGCGGGGGGCACAGATACGCAGTATTTT,CATRSLEPRLAGGTDTQYF,TRBV10-3,TRBJ2-3,TRBD2
TGTGCCAGCAGCGAGAACGTAGAGACCCAGTACTTC,CASSENVETQYF,TRBV11-3,TRBJ2-5,NA
TGTGCCAGCAGCCCGCCAGCGGGAGTATGGACCGGGGAGCTGTTTTTT,CASSPPAGVWTGELFF,TRBV3-1/TRBV3-2,TRBJ2-2,TRBD2
TGTGCCACCAGCAGAGATCGGCAGGGCACTGAAGCTTTCTTT,CATSRDRQGTEAFF,TRBV15,TRBJ1-1,NA
TGTGCCGCAGGGCGGAACATTGAAGCTTTCTTT,CAAGRNIEAFF,TRBV6-6,TRBJ1-1,NA
TGTGCCAGCAGTAGGTTCAGACAAGGTTCCTCCTACGAGCAGTACTTC,CASSRFRQGSSYEQYF,TRBV27,TRBJ2-7,NA